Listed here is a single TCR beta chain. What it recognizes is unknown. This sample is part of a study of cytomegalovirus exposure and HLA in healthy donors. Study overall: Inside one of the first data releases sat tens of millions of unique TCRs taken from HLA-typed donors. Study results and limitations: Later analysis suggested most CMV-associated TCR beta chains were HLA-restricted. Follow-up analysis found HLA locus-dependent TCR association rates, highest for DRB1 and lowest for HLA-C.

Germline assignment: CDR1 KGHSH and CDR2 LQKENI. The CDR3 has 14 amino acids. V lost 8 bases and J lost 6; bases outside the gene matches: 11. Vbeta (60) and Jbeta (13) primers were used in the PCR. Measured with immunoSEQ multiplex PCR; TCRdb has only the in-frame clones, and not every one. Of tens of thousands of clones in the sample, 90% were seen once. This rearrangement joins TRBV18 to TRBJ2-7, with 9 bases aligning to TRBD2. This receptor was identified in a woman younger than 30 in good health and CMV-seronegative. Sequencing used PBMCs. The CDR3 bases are TGTGCCAGCCTTGGCGGGAGGGCCCTCGGCGAGCAGTACTTC. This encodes CASLGGRALGEQYF. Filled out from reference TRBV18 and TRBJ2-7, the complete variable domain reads NAGVMQNPRHLVRRRGQEARLRCSPMKGHSHVYWYRQLPEEGLKFMVYLQKENIIDESGMPKERFSAEFPKEGPSILRIQQVVRGDSAAYFCASLGGRALGEQYFGPGTRLTVT.